This TCR beta chain originates from a study of T cells in Graves' hyperthyroidism and ophthalmopathy. It was RNA transcripts that yielded the amplified TCR beta CDR3 regions. An initial round of RT-PCR targeting the TCR CDR3 relied on the HTBI primer set. TCRdb reprocessed the multiplex PCR reads via MiXCR and lists one record per CDR3 protein. This sample has about 540,000 distinct CDR3 sequences, with more than 45% found just once. The study's findings and limits: Blood samples included most of the expanded thyroid clonotypes exceeding 0.001.

The study defined stable Graves' hyperthyroidism as no ophthalmopathy progression within 18 months. Patients with uncontrolled infections, other autoimmune diseases, pregnancy or lactation were excluded. Every diagnosis used clinical symptoms, serum thyroxine and TRAb, thyroid ultrasound and orbital computed tomography. Comment on this clonotype: Its antigen is not known.

The CDR3 loop spans 12 amino acids. J gave up 4 bases and V 8 bases, and 7 bases lay outside the gene matches. Per the germline V gene, CDR1 is SQVTM and CDR2 is ANQGSEA. This sequence joins TRBV29-1 and TRBJ2-7, with 8 nucleotides matching TRBD1. The specimen sequenced was peripheral blood or thyroid tissue (not recorded which). The TCR was taken from a woman younger than 30 with Graves' hyperthyroidism. The CDR3 is CSLDRESYEQYF. The CDR3 region has the DNA TGCAGCCTGGACAGGGAATCATACGAGCAGTACTTC.